The T cell receptor beta chain described here comes from a study of early T cells in non-severe SARS-CoV-2 infection (dated by TCRdb to about 2021). Notes on the research overall: Bulk RNA from unsorted whole blood was used for TCR sequencing, so alpha and beta chains could not be paired. What the work shows at the level of the full study, not this receptor alone: VDJdb matching was skewed toward anti-spike CD8 responses, so virus-specific expansions were likely underestimated and private and CD4 specificities were missed.

As concerns this clonotype: Its antigen is not yet known. Per-nucleotide qualities are absent, and no much larger clonotype sits a single base away.

Set within a cohort of healthcare workers in London, UK, this nested case-control study involved weekly PCR testing of nasopharyngeal swabs along with blood sampling. Healthcare workers were recruited during the week of the UK lockdown, between 23 and 31 March 2020, and followed weekly for up to 16 weeks. Including cysteine and phenylalanine, the CDR3 has 15 amino acids. Here the CDR3 DNA is all that survives: 45 bases in frame from base 1. V is reduced by 4 bases and J by 4 bases, leaving a spacing of 16 bases between them. Libraries came from 5' RACE. TCRdb names NextSeq 500 as the instrument used. The TCR library protocol attached unique molecular identifiers to individual cDNA molecules to correct for sequencing error and PCR bias. Both TCR alpha and beta chains were sequenced, and tight co-correlation was observed between alpha and beta sequence abundances in each sample. In the paper's pipeline: Decombinator V4 was used to perform V gene, J gene and CDR3 annotation of TCR sequences. Expanded TCRs were defined as changing significantly between any two time points under a Poisson model with p below 0.0001. TCR abundances were normalised to the total number of TCRs sequenced in each sample and reported as counts per million. TRAV1-2 paired with TRAJ12, TRAJ20 or TRAJ33 defined MAIT TCRs, while TRAV10 paired with TRAJ18 defined iNKT TCRs. A search of VDJdb, accessed on 1 November 2021, was run for TCRs annotated to CMV, EBV and SARS-CoV-2, with TCRs annotated for multiple antigens excluded. TCRdb reran the public reads through fastp at Q25 and MiXCR, keeping productive beta chains. Rows merge per CDR3 protein into single entries with the most common DNA and genes. The V and J calls here are based on TCRdb, not the publication. This sample lists approximately 120,000 distinct CDR3 sequences; about 16% were detected once. Of the sample, 20% to 25% falls within the top ten clones.

The chain was built from TRBV12-3 or TRBV12-4 and TRBJ1-1, with the D gene too uncertain to name. Sequencing was carried out using whole blood. This sequence originates from an adult who was a healthcare worker with PCR-confirmed SARS-CoV-2 infection or an uninfected control (not recorded which). Here is the DNA: TGTGCCAGCAGTTCACCGGAAAGAAGGGCCACTGAAGCTTTCTTT. The encoded protein is CASSSPERRATEAFF.